A single sample gave rise to the 3 T cell receptor beta chains below, sequenced in a study of patients and donors after allogeneic stem cell transplantation. Using its own MiXCR run on the RT-PCR reads, TCRdb lists one record per CDR3 protein. The table records hundreds of thousands of distinct CDR3 sequences, 16% of them present only once. Sequenced input: blood, either unsorted or a sorted T cell fraction (not recorded which). The receptors stem from a human donor who was either an allogeneic HSCT recipient or a stem cell or donor lymphocyte infusion donor (not recorded which). It is not recorded whose cells these are; they may come from a transplant donor.

The V and J genes are TRBV11-1 and TRBJ2-5, with TRBD2 matching over 8 bases. V lost 2 bases to trimming and J lost 4 bases; unmatched junction nucleotides: 15. The CDR3 is made up of 18 amino acids. Germline V CDR1 and CDR2: SGHAT, FQDESV (reference sequence). As DNA, the CDR3 is TGTGCCAGCAGCTTAAAACGAGGGGGGACTAGAGATCGAGAGACCCAGTACTTC. The encoded protein is CASSLKRGGTRDRETQYF. The full variable domain, with the rest looked up from reference TRBV11-1 and TRBJ2-5, is EAEVAQSPRYKITEKSQAVAFWCDPISGHATLYWYRQILGQGPELLVQFQDESVVDDSQLPKDRFSAERLKGVDSTLKIQPAELGDSAMYLCASSLKRGGTRDRETQYFGPGTRLLVL.

This clonotype has a count of ten or more. CDR3 in DNA: TGTGCCAGCAGCCCTAGACCCTTTACTAATCAGCCCCAGCATTTT. Translation: CASSPRPFTNQPQHF. V usage is TRBV7-8 and J usage is TRBJ1-5; unclear D gene. The V end was cut by 5 bases, the J end by 4 bases, with 15 bases between. This CDR3 comprises 15 residues. The V gene's germline CDR1 is SGHVS and CDR2 FQNEAQ.

The CDR3 protein is CASSRTSGRRETQYF. CDR3 nucleotides: TGTGCCAGCAGTCGGACTAGCGGGAGAAGGGAGACCCAGTACTTC. V gene TRBV12-3 or TRBV12-4 combines with J gene TRBJ2-5, with 13 bases identical to TRBD2. This CDR3 spans 15 amino acids. Trimming cost V 5 bases and J 5 bases; bases outside gene matches: 5.